Below are 22 T cell receptor beta chains sequenced from a single sample in a study of shared clonotypes between healthy human individuals. CD45RO-negative, CCR7-selected cells formed the naive CD8 fraction, which excluded terminally differentiated effector memory CD45RA+ cells. The protocol was immunoSEQ multiplex PCR, while the TCRdb copy is restricted to in-frame clones and leaves out a portion. The sample yields roughly 2,000,000 clones, about 95% seen once. What was sequenced was naive CD8+ T cells sorted from blood. These receptors originate from a man younger than 35 in good health.

In the case of this clone: Other DNA sequences in this specimen translate into the identical CDR3. The chain uses TRBV5-1 and TRBJ2-1, with a weak D call TRBD2 (6 bases). Germline CDR1 is SGHRS and CDR2 is YFSETQ. V was cut by 2 bases and J by 6 bases, with 6 bases left in between. This CDR3 is 12 amino acids long. Here the CDR3 DNA reads TGCGCCAGCAGCTTCGGGGGCAATGAGCAGTTCTTC. Amino acid sequence: CASSFGGNEQFF.

The J gene is TRBJ2-3, the V gene TRBV5-6; 8 bases line up with TRBD1. Trimming cost V 4 bases and J 6 bases; bases outside gene matches: 7. Germline V gene lookup returns CDR1 SGHDT and CDR2 YYEEEE. This CDR3 comprises 14 residues. In nucleotides, the CDR3 is TGTGCCAGCAGCCCTGGACAGGGCGGGGATACGCAGTATTTT. This sequence encodes CASSPGQGGDTQYF.

This clone was picked up a small number of times. This chain connects TRBV5-4 to TRBJ2-7, with unresolved D. Germline values: CDR1 SGHNT, CDR2 YYREEE (reference sequence). The CDR3 spans 11 residues. V was clipped by 0 bases and J by 5 bases, with 3 bases between them. The CDR3: CASSLDNEQYF. The CDR3 nucleotides are TGTGCCAGCAGCTTGGACAACGAGCAGTACTTC.

The sample holds one count of this clone. Other DNA sequences within the sample encode an identical CDR3. The V gene is TRBV2, the J gene TRBJ1-1; tentatively, D is TRBD1 (5 bases). The germline V and J ends were trimmed by 2 bases and 1 base, with 8 bases remaining between them. CDR3 size: 14 residues. Germline lookup yields CDR1 SNHLY and CDR2 FYNNEI. CDR3 region: CASSERGTNTEAFF. The DNA for the CDR3 is TGTGCCAGCAGTGAACGGGGCACGAACACTGAAGCTTTCTTT.

This rearrangement joins TRBV4-1 to TRBJ2-1; D remains unclear. Trimming took 3 bases from V and 10 from J, leaving 16 bases between them. Germline V lookup: CDR1 MGHRA, CDR2 YSYEKL. The CDR3 has 14 residues. CDR3 sequence (DNA): TGCGCCAGCAGCCACTTTAGTGCAGAGGAGGAGCAGTTCTTC. Its translation: CASSHFSAEEEQFF.

J is TRBJ2-7 and V is TRBV7-9; a weak D match, TRBD2 (6 bases). Between the trimmed V and J ends, which lost 3 bases and 4 bases, there was a span of 13 bases. The CDR3 is 14 residues long. Per germline, CDR1 SEHNR and CDR2 FQNEAQ (reference sequence). The DNA of the CDR3 is TGTGCCAGCAGCTTCGGGGGATGGGGATACGAGCAGTACTTC. This translates into CASSFGGWGYEQYF.

The V gene is TRBV10-1, the J gene TRBJ2-3; 9 bases agree with TRBD2. CDR1 is WNHNN and CDR2 is SYGVQD in the germline V gene (reference sequence). This CDR3 is built from 15 residues. The V and J ends lost 5 bases and 0 bases, in that order; junction bases with no gene match: 3. The CDR3: CASSTTSGSTDTQYF. CDR3 in DNA: TGCGCCAGCAGTACGACTAGCGGTAGCACAGATACGCAGTATTTT.

This clone has a single count. The chain is built from TRBV7-6 and TRBJ2-7; D is perhaps TRBD1 (6 bases). The CDR3 is 14 amino acids. Germline V lookup: CDR1 SGHVS, CDR2 FNYEAQ. V was cut by 5 bases and J by 5 bases, with 16 bases left in between. In DNA, the CDR3 is TGTGCCAGCAGCCCCATCACAGGGTGGAACGAGCAGTACTTC. Translated, it gives CASSPITGWNEQYF.

The chain has TRBV6-5 and TRBJ2-7; 8 positions agree with TRBD2. The CDR3 contains 13 residues. V shed 8 bases and J 2 bases; nucleotides not matched to a gene: 5. Looked up from germline, CDR1 is MNHEY and CDR2 is SVGAGI. The CDR3 region has the DNA TGTGCCAGCCAACCGGGGGGGACCTACGAGCAGTACTTC. It codes for CASQPGGTYEQYF.

This chain connects TRBV4-1 to TRBJ1-1; D gene unclear. The germline gives CDR1 MGHRA, CDR2 YSYEKL. The CDR3 sequence is 15 residues long. V lost 0 bases to trimming and J lost 0 bases, with 8 bases between them. CDR3 residues: CASSQDVFLNTEAFF. CDR3 sequence (DNA): TGCGCCAGCAGCCAAGACGTTTTCTTGAACACTGAAGCTTTCTTT.

V and J are TRBV11-2 and TRBJ1-3; no clear D. This CDR3 comprises 18 residues. Germline V gene data show CDR1 as SGHAT and CDR2 as FQNNGV. V was pared by 4 bases and J by 4 bases, with 23 bases between. The CDR3 sequence is CASSSRQAATLEGNTIYF. CDR3 DNA sequence: TGTGCCAGCAGCTCACGTCAGGCAGCCACACTTGAGGGAAACACCATATATTTT.

The V call is TRBV7-9, the J call TRBJ2-1; D is uncertain. Germline lookup yields CDR1 SEHNR and CDR2 FQNEAQ (reference sequence). This CDR3 is 16 amino acids long. Deletions cut 7 bases from V and 5 bases from J, with 21 bases between. DNA for the CDR3: TGTGCCAGCACCATTAACGACCTGCGGAGTGACAATGAGCAGTTCTTC. Its translation is CASTINDLRSDNEQFF.

This rearrangement joins TRBV5-1 to TRBJ1-1; no definite D call. The CDR3 runs to 15 residues. V was shortened by 4 bases and J by 1 base, with 14 bases between the two germline ends. Germline V gene lookup returns CDR1 SGHRS and CDR2 YFSETQ. Here the CDR3 reads CASSLGQVENTEAFF. The DNA of the CDR3 is TGCGCCAGCAGCCTAGGTCAGGTAGAGAACACTGAAGCTTTCTTT.

This clone showed up just once. V is TRBV29-1 and J is TRBJ2-1, with D hard to call. Trimming shortened V by 5 bases and J by 7 bases, and 21 bases separated the two germline ends. Per germline, CDR1 SQVTM and CDR2 ANQGSEA. The CDR3 is 15 amino acids. The CDR3 region has the DNA TGCAGCGTTCCAGCCCATGGGCTAGGCAGTAATGAGCAGTTCTTC. Its translation is CSVPAHGLGSNEQFF.

The chain carries TRBV7-3 and TRBJ1-3; a possible D gene is TRBD1 (6 bases). Trimming shortened V by 0 bases and J by 4 bases, and 16 bases separated the two germline ends. Per the germline V gene, CDR1 is SGHTA and CDR2 is FQGTGA. The length of the CDR3 is 17 residues. CDR3 DNA sequence: TGTGCCAGCAGCTTAACGAACGGCAGGGGCGAAGGAAACACCATATATTTT. It specifies CASSLTNGRGEGNTIYF.

The J gene is TRBJ2-1, the V gene TRBV15; D not certain. This CDR3 is 13 amino acids long. Trimming shortened V by 3 bases and J by 3 bases, and 6 bases separated the two germline ends. Germline CDR1 LNHNV, CDR2 YYDKDF (reference sequence). CDR3 protein: CATSRVNYNEQFF. As DNA, the CDR3 is TGTGCCACCAGCAGGGTAAACTACAATGAGCAGTTCTTC.

In this sample, this clone turned up once. This chain connects TRBV2 to TRBJ2-7; the match to TRBD2 covers 8 bases. With 11 bases clipped from V and 4 bases from J, the junction kept 10 bases outside the gene matches. Germline lookup yields CDR1 SNHLY and CDR2 FYNNEI. The CDR3 has 13 residues. CDR3 coding DNA: TGTGCCCGGCGCGGAGCGGGGGTATACGAGCAGTACTTC. It specifies CARRGAGVYEQYF.

The chain joins TRBV29-1 to TRBJ2-1; D unresolved. Trimming cost V 8 bases and J 6 bases, with 14 bases left between them. Germline values: CDR1 SQVTM, CDR2 ANQGSEA. The CDR3 is made up of 12 amino acids. The CDR3 here is CSSIRTANEQFF. Written as DNA, the CDR3 is TGCAGCTCCATACGTACGGCCAATGAGCAGTTCTTC.

The chain has TRBV30 and TRBJ2-1; no reliable D call. Trimming took off 6 bases at V and 6 bases at J, with 9 bases between the two ends. In germline, CDR1 is GTSNPN, CDR2 SVGIG (reference sequence). The CDR3 totals 11 residues. CDR3 region: CACFAINEQFF. As DNA, the CDR3 is TGTGCCTGCTTCGCCATCAATGAGCAGTTCTTC.

This clone was seen once. V usage is TRBV6-5 and J usage is TRBJ1-1; D gene unclear. With 2 bases removed from V and 3 bases from J, the gap between germline ends came to 16 bases. The length of the CDR3 is 16 residues. Germline loops: CDR1 MNHEY, CDR2 SVGAGI. The CDR3 protein is CASSYALSILDTEAFF. DNA of the CDR3: TGTGCCAGCAGTTACGCCCTGAGTATTCTGGACACTGAAGCTTTCTTT.

The V gene is TRBV5-4, the J gene TRBJ1-1, with D uncertain. Germline CDR1 reads SGHNT; CDR2 reads YYREEE (reference sequence). Trimming pared 4 bases from V and 10 bases from J, leaving 11 bases between. This CDR3 comprises 11 residues. CDR3 loop: CASSDSLSAFF. CDR3 DNA: TGTGCCAGCAGCGACTCCTTGTCAGCTTTCTTT. The entire variable domain, with the rest obtained from reference TRBV5-4 and TRBJ1-1, is as follows: ETGVTQSPTHLIKTRGQQVTLRCSSQSGHNTVSWYQQALGQGPQFIFQYYREEENGRGNFPPRFSGLQFPNYSSELNVNALELDDSALYLCASSDSLSAFFGQGTRLTVV.

The chain uses TRBV6-1 and TRBJ2-5; TRBD1 is a possible D gene (5 bases). The germline V gene has CDR1 MNHNS and CDR2 SASEGT. With 6 bases removed from V and 2 bases from J, the gap between germline ends came to 10 bases. This CDR3 is built from 13 residues. CDR3 DNA: TGTGCCAGCAGGGTGACAGATCAAGAGACCCAGTACTTC. Translated, it gives CASRVTDQETQYF.